This T cell receptor beta chain was profiled in a study of blood T cells in healthy people across ages. Study-level points and caveats: PBMCs that were unsorted prevented a conclusive naive versus antigen-experienced comparison. Researchers judged that diversity estimates from one million T cells fell short of true values. The donors' CMV status was not determined, possibly confounding changes in expanded clonotypes.

Notes on this clonotype: Its antigen is not known.

CDR3 length equals 13 residues. Germline loops: CDR1 DFQATT, CDR2 SNEGSKA (reference sequence). V lost 6 bases and J 2 bases, leaving 12 bases between the germline ends. A second about 6 to 12 cycle PCR used barcoded and J-beta primers. Each of the samples gave a minimum of 2.5 million paired-end reads that contained CDR3. TCRdb independently ran MiXCR on the 5' RACE reads; one entry per CDR3 protein. The table lists about 1.5 million distinct CDR3 sequences, roughly 43% of them singletons. Input material: blood. The rearrangement joins TRBV20-1 to TRBJ2-3; no clear D. The receptor was isolated from a woman aged 18-35 years in good health. CDR3 region: CSALYKYTDTQYF. Written as DNA, the CDR3 is TGCAGTGCCCTCTACAAATACACAGATACGCAGTATTTT.